A selection of T cell receptor beta chains follows, all from one sample in a study of T cell clusters in autoimmune cytopenias. TCRdb processed the multiplex PCR reads again and assigns one entry to each CDR3 protein, with no DNA. The ten most abundant clones cover over 25% of a sample with 8,200 or so distinct CDR3 sequences. Sequenced material: peripheral blood. These TCRs come from a human donor with an autoimmune cytopenia or autoimmune hepatitis (not recorded which). Both conserved end residues are part of each CDR3. Clone size is not always given. Where it is, it says once, few, many or a class for expanded clones.

CDR3 length	J gene	clone size	V gene	CDR3 protein
14	TRBJ2-3	medium-sized	TRBV12-3/TRBV12-4	CASSLGPSTDTQYF
14	TRBJ2-7	medium-sized	TRBV30	CAWSVGRDSYEQYF
15	TRBJ2-2	.	TRBV20-1	CSARVGQPNTGELFF
12	TRBJ1-1	medium-sized	TRBV29-1	CSASGNGIEAFF
12	TRBJ1-1	.	TRBV27	CASRALNTEAFF
16	TRBJ2-7	.	TRBV20-1	CSARDKTQHYAYEQYF
16	TRBJ2-1	.	TRBV6-1	CASRRTSASSYNEQFF
15	TRBJ1-3	.	TRBV18	CASSPGGGKRNTIYF
15	TRBJ1-1	.	TRBV6-4	CASSPEGGGNTEAFF
16	TRBJ2-3	medium-sized	TRBV6-5	CASKEGGSGGADTQYF
15	TRBJ1-2	.	TRBV18	CVSSPGAATNYGYTF
15	TRBJ2-2	.	TRBV13	CASSAGTGGTGELFF
18	TRBJ2-3	.	TRBV19	CASSTAGGSRLPTDTQYF
13	TRBJ1-1	.	TRBV5-4	CASSLLRYTEAFF
14	TRBJ1-2	.	TRBV6-1	CASSELTDFYGYTF
13	TRBJ2-5	.	TRBV30	CAWSRGLEETQYF
13	TRBJ2-7	.	TRBV27	CACGVGPSYEQYF
16	TRBJ2-4	.	TRBV18	CASSPLWGDAKNIQYF
16	TRBJ1-5	.	TRBV19	CASSSSQGRSNQPQHF
11	TRBJ1-5	.	TRBV19	CAVGVGQPQHF
13	TRBJ1-2	medium-sized	TRBV27	CASGRGQNYGYTF
14	TRBJ2-1	.	TRBV5-1	CASSSGSLVDEQFF
13	TRBJ2-1	.	TRBV18	CASSHSREYEQFF
12	TRBJ1-1	large	TRBV6-1	CASKLGNTEAFF
13	TRBJ2-3	.	TRBV20-1	CSARSWGTDTQYF
14	TRBJ2-7	.	TRBV6-1	CASRALADPYEQYF
15	TRBJ2-3	.	TRBV20-1	CSAHKRAGVADTQYF
16	TRBJ2-1	.	TRBV13	CASSSRRLAEHNEQFF
17	TRBJ2-1	medium-sized	TRBV30	CAWSVPLVSGGTNEQFF
15	TRBJ2-7	.	TRBV11-1	CASSLGGQGNYEQYF
16	TRBJ1-5	.	TRBV12-3/TRBV12-4	CASSYSQGGGNQPQHF
16	TRBJ2-3	.	TRBV6-5	CASTSSRGAFTDTQYF
15	TRBJ2-7	.	TRBV27	CASSLSGGSTYEQYF
14	TRBJ1-1	.	TRBV19	CASSIMGMNTEAFF
15	TRBJ2-1	.	TRBV18	CASSPSGSSYNEQFF
13	TRBJ2-2	.	TRBV6-5	CASSPERAGELFF
14	TRBJ1-2	.	TRBV7-9	CARSLWRAGYGYTF